This entry concerns a single TCR beta chain. V was pared by 3 bases and J by 1 base, with 13 bases between. Germline CDR1 is SGHRS and CDR2 is YFSETQ. This CDR3 contains 15 residues. The entry originates in a study of blood T cell repertoires in COVID-19. Libraries were prepared by immunoSEQ multiplex PCR; TCRdb keeps only in-frame clonotypes and omits some of them. This sample carries tens of thousands of clones, roughly 77% of them seen once, and the ten largest clones take approximately 5.7%. The chain combines TRBV5-1 with TRBJ1-1, with D hard to call. The TCR was taken from a man in his fifties or sixties with active or convalescent COVID-19. The specimen was peripheral blood. The CDR3 loop is CASSSERGSNTEAFF. DNA of the CDR3: TGCGCCAGCAGCTCAGAGCGGGGTTCGAACACTGAAGCTTTCTTT.